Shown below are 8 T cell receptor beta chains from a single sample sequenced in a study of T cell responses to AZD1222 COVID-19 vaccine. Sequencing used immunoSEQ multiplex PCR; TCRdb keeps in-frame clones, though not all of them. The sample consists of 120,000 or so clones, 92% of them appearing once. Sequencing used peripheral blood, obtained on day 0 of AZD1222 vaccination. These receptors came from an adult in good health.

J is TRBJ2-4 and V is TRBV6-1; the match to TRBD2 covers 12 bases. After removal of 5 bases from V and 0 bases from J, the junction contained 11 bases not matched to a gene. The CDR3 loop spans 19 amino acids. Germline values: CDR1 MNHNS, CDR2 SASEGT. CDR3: CASSKVTSGSPLAKNIQYF. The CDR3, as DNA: TGTGCCAGCAGTAAAGTGACTAGCGGGAGCCCTCTAGCCAAAAACATTCAGTACTTC.

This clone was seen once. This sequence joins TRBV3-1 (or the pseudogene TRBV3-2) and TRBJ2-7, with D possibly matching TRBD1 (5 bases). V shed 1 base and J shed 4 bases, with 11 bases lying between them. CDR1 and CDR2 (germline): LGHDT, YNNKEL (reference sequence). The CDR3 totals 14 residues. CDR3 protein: CASSQGVRGYEQYF. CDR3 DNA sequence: TGTGCCAGCAGCCAAGGGGTAAGGGGATACGAGCAGTACTTC.

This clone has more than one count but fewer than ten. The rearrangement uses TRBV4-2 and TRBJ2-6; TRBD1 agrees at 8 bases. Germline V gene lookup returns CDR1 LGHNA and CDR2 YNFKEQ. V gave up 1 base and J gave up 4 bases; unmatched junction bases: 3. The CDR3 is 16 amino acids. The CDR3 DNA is TGTGCCAGCAGCCAAGGACAGGGGTCAGGGGCCAACGTCCTGACTTTC. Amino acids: CASSQGQGSGANVLTF.

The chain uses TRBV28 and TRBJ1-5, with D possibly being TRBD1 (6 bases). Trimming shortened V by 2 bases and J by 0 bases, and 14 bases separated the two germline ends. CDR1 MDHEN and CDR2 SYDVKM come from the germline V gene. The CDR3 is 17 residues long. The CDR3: CASSLTGPNYSNQPQHF. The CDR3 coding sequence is TGTGCCAGCAGTTTAACAGGGCCAAACTATAGCAATCAGCCCCAGCATTTT.

CDR3 amino acids: CASKRAGVPNEQFF. In nucleotides, the CDR3 is TGTGCCAGCAAGAGGGCGGGAGTTCCCAATGAGCAGTTCTTC. The V gene is TRBV27, the J gene TRBJ2-1; TRBD2 agrees at 7 bases. Germline assignment: CDR1 MNHEY and CDR2 SMNVEV (reference sequence). With 7 bases clipped from V and 6 bases from J, the junction kept 9 bases outside the gene matches. This CDR3 has 14 residues.

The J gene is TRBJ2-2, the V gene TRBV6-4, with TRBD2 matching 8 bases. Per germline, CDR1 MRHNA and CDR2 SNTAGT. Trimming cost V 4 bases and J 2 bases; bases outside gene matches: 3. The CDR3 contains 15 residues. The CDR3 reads CASSATSGNTGELFF. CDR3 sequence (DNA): TGTGCCAGCAGTGCCACTAGCGGCAACACCGGGGAGCTGTTTTTT.

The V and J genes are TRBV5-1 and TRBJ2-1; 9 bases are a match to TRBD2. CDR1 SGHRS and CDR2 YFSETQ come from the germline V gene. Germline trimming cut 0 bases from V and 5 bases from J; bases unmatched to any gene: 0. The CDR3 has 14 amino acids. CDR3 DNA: TGCGCCAGCAGCTTGGGCGGGAGGGACAATGAGCAGTTCTTC. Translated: CASSLGGRDNEQFF.

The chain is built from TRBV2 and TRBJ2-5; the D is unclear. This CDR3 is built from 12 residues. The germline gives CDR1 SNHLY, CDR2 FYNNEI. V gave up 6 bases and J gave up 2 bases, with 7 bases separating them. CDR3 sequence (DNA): TGTGCCAGCAGGTCGGATCAAGAGACCCAGTACTTC. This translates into CASRSDQETQYF.